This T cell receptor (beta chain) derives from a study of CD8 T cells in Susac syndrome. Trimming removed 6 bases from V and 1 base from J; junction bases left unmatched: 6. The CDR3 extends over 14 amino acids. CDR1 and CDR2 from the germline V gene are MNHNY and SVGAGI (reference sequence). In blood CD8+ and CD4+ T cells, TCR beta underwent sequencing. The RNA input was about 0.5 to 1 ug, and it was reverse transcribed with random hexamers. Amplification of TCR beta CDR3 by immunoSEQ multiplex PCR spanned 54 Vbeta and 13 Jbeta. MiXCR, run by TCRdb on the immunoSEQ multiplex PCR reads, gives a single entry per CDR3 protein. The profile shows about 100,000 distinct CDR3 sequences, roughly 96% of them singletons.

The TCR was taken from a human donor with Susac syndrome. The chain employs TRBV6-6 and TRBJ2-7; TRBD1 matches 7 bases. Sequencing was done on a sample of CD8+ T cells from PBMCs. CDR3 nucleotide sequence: TGTGCCAGCAGCACGACAGGGTTGTCCTACGAGCAGTACTTC. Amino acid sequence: CASSTTGLSYEQYF.